This T cell receptor beta chain comes out of a study of T cell repertoires in cytomegalovirus infection. Study-level information: Selected CMV epitopes included recently identified HLA-C-restricted ones as well as well-studied HLA-B-restricted ones. Indications of both CMV infection and matching HLA type were provided by public TCR beta signatures. Study-wide results and limits: HLA-C-restricted, CMV-specific TCR beta clonotypes were dominant ex vivo.

Notes on this clonotype: Its target is unknown.

This CDR3 contains 15 residues. J was trimmed by 4 bases and V by 5 bases; bases with no gene match: 8. Germline lookup yields CDR1 MNHEY and CDR2 SVGEGT. TCRdb re-called the reads through MiXCR, storing one row per CDR3 protein. The table includes some 920,000 distinct CDR3 sequences, approximately 31% detected once. The rearrangement links TRBV6-2 or TRBV6-3 to TRBJ1-5; 7 bases fit TRBD1. The source material was cultured CD8+ T cells from PBMCs, sampled from culture after CMV antigen stimulation. The sequence was obtained from a human donor in good health (CMV status not recorded). Some clones in this sample may be carry-over from other donors' samples. CDR3 nucleotides: TGTGCCAGCAGTCCCCCGGGACAGAAGAATCAGCCCCAGCATTTT. Amino acids: CASSPPGQKNQPQHF.